This T cell receptor (beta chain) was captured by sequencing in a study of control samples from healthy donors and cancer patients. This clone showed up just once. Profiled with immunoSEQ multiplex PCR; TCRdb holds only in-frame clones, not every one. Of about 120,000 clones in the sample, 80% to 90% were seen once. This CDR3 is 14 amino acids long. The germline V gene encodes CDR1 SGHVS and CDR2 FQNEAQ. V was shortened by 1 base and J by 8 bases, with 12 bases between the two germline ends. The source material was PBMCs. The TCR sequence derives from a woman in her forties or fifties with colorectal cancer. The chain has TRBV7-8 and TRBJ1-5, with D possibly matching TRBD1 (6 bases). The CDR3 DNA is TGTGCCAGCAGCTTAGAGGCAGGGGTCAAGCCCCAGCATTTT. Amino acid sequence: CASSLEAGVKPQHF.